Below are 8 T cell receptor beta chains sequenced from a single sample in a study of OX40 agonist ivuxolimab in advanced cancers. TCRdb's table, derived via immunoSEQ multiplex PCR, lists solely in-frame clones and lacks some. The sample has 60,000 or so clones; approximately 87% are singletons. The starting material was CD4+ or CD8+ T cells sorted from blood, obtained in a trial of the OX40 agonist ivuxolimab. Receptor source: an adult with an advanced solid tumor such as melanoma, head and neck, liver or kidney cancer.

The CDR3 sequence is CASSVGGNYEQYF. DNA of the CDR3: TGCGCCAGCAGCGTTGGCGGAAACTACGAGCAGTACTTC. The gene calls are TRBV5-1 and TRBJ2-7; D not certain. CDR1 SGHRS and CDR2 YFSETQ come from the germline V gene. V was cut by 4 bases and J by 3 bases, with 11 bases left in between. The CDR3 spans 13 residues.

The J gene is TRBJ1-2, the V gene TRBV6-5; no clear D gene. The V end was cut by 0 bases, the J end by 8 bases, with 16 bases between. The CDR3 covers 15 residues. The V gene's germline CDR1 is MNHEY and CDR2 SVGAGI. CDR3 sequence reads: CASSYSISGLWGYTF. CDR3 coding DNA: TGTGCCAGCAGTTACTCGATATCGGGTCTATGGGGCTACACCTTC.

The chain combines TRBV2 with TRBJ1-2; possible D gene TRBD1, 6 bases. Germline CDR1 SNHLY, CDR2 FYNNEI. Trimming removed 2 bases at V and 8 bases at J, with 12 bases between. There are 13 residues in the CDR3. The CDR3 region has the DNA TGTGCCAGCAGTGAAACAGGGTCAGGAGGCTACACCTTC. Translated: CASSETGSGGYTF.

The J gene is TRBJ2-5, the V gene TRBV4-1; 8 bases match TRBD2. The CDR3 covers 14 residues. Trimming at V came to 8 bases and at J to 1 base, leaving 6 bases not matched to a gene. Germline lookup yields CDR1 MGHRA and CDR2 YSYEKL. The CDR3, as DNA: TGCGCCAGCCGGGGGGGGTGGGGCCAAGAGACCCAGTACTTC. It encodes CASRGGWGQETQYF.

This clone was counted only a few times. The J gene is TRBJ1-1, the V gene TRBV14; no clear D gene. The CDR3 is 13 residues long. Trimming took 4 bases from V and 1 from J, leaving 7 bases between them. Germline CDR1 and CDR2: SGHDN and FVKESK. The CDR3 nucleotides read TGTGCCAGCAGCCTCCAGGAGAACACTGAAGCTTTCTTT. It codes for CASSLQENTEAFF.

The chain carries TRBV12-5 and TRBJ1-1; no reliable D call. V lost 3 bases to trimming and J lost 9 bases, with 26 bases between them. CDR1 is LGHNT, CDR2 FRNRAP, per germline. The CDR3 contains 17 residues. The CDR3 reads CASGFIWRIQITAKAFF. DNA of the CDR3: TGTGCTAGTGGTTTTATCTGGAGGATACAGATCACCGCGAAAGCTTTCTTT. Combining the CDR3 with reference TRBV12-5 and TRBJ1-1 gives the whole variable domain DARVTQTPRHKVTEMGQEVTMRCQPILGHNTVFWYRQTMMQGLELLAYFRNRAPLDDSGMPKDRFSAEMPDATLATLKIQPSEPRDSAVYFCASGFIWRIQITAKAFFGQGTRLTVV.

The chain employs TRBV5-1 and TRBJ1-6; D perhaps matches TRBD1 (5 bases). The CDR3 is 13 amino acids. The germline V gene encodes CDR1 SGHRS and CDR2 YFSETQ. V was shortened by 5 bases and J by 10 bases, with 13 bases between the two germline ends. In DNA form, the CDR3 reads TGCGCCAGCAGATCGGGGCAGGAATCACCCCTCCACTTT. Translated: CASRSGQESPLHF.

The chain joins TRBV19 to TRBJ1-4; TRBD1 agrees at 11 bases. V lost 8 bases to trimming and J lost 14 bases; unmatched junction nucleotides: 10. The length of the CDR3 is 13 residues. From germline, CDR1 is LNHDA and CDR2 SQIVND (reference sequence). The CDR3 DNA reads as TGTGCCAGTCGGGACAGGGGGGGTCGCTGGCTGTTTTTT. Translation gives CASRDRGGRWLFF.